In this sample, the clone carrying this T cell receptor (beta chain) turned up many times. What it recognizes is unknown. One entry per CDR3 protein, called by TCRdb with MiXCR from the RACE reads. The sample shows roughly 130,000 distinct CDR3 sequences, approximately 9.1% of them seen only once. Time point described: healthy volunteer bleed at 2 weeks. Extraction yielded total RNA from whole blood (unfractionated). The sample comes from a study of human T cells and chemical hapten exposure. Findings and limits, study-wide: Counts of TCRs above 1 in 1000 frequency stayed unchanged with DPC sensitization.

The CDR3 spans 15 residues. V shed 6 bases and J 0 bases; nucleotides not matched to a gene: 8. From germline, CDR1 is SNHLY and CDR2 FYNNEI. The sequence was obtained from a male donor in good health. Some clones in this sample may be carry-over from other donors' samples. Sequencing input: whole blood. The chain recombines TRBV2 with TRBJ2-7; 7 positions match TRBD1. The CDR3 DNA reads TGTGCCAGCAGCGTGACAGGGATCGCCTCCTACGAGCAGTACTTC. As protein: CASSVTGIASYEQYF.